These 28 T cell receptor beta chains came from one sample sequenced in a study of identical twins. TCRdb redid the calling of the 5' RACE reads with MiXCR, one entry per CDR3 protein. The sample includes approximately 670,000 distinct CDR3 sequences, around 6% of them seen just once. Sequenced material: naive T cells sorted from blood. The receptors shown here come from a man younger than 35 in good health.

This clonotype appeared a few times. The chain recombines TRBV7-2 with TRBJ2-3; D is perhaps TRBD1 (7 bases). Trimming took off 3 bases at V and 3 bases at J, with 13 bases between the two ends. Germline assignment: CDR1 SGHTA and CDR2 FQGNSA. The CDR3 has 15 amino acids. The CDR3 reads CASSLQGGYTDTQYF. The CDR3 DNA sequence: TGTGCCAGCAGCTTGCAGGGGGGTTATACAGATACGCAGTATTTT.

Many counts were recorded for this clonotype. This chain uses TRBV19 with TRBJ2-3; D is unclear. V gave up 3 bases and J gave up 0 bases, with 7 bases separating them. The germline V gene has CDR1 LNHDA and CDR2 SQIVND (reference sequence). The CDR3 contains 14 residues. CDR3 in amino acids: CASSIIGSTDTQYF. The CDR3 bases are TGTGCCAGTAGTATTATCGGAAGCACAGATACGCAGTATTTT.

The chain joins TRBV14 to TRBJ1-2; D gene unclear. The germline V gene has CDR1 SGHDN and CDR2 FVKESK. V lost 1 base, J lost 4 bases, and 10 bases lay in between. The CDR3 length is 14 residues. In DNA, the CDR3 is TGTGCCAGCAGCCAAGGATTCGGAGTCTATGGCTACACCTTC. Protein sequence: CASSQGFGVYGYTF.

Only a few counts were recorded for this clonotype. The chain employs TRBV14 and TRBJ2-1; 8 bases map to TRBD2. The CDR3 loop spans 16 amino acids. With V trimmed by 1 base and J by 8 bases, 10 bases remained unmatched. Germline V gene lookup returns CDR1 SGHDN and CDR2 FVKESK. CDR3 amino acids: CASSQGASGFKDEQFF. The CDR3 DNA reads TGTGCCAGCAGCCAAGGGGCTAGCGGGTTCAAGGATGAGCAGTTCTTC.

This clonotype has ten or more counts. The chain recombines TRBV15 with TRBJ2-5; tentatively, D is TRBD2 (6 bases). Germline CDR1 and CDR2: LNHNV and YYDKDF (reference sequence). This CDR3 is 14 amino acids long. The V gene lost 7 bases and the J gene lost 4 bases, with 16 bases spanning the gap. In nucleotides, the CDR3 is TGTGCCACCACCGGGCCCCACGGGGGAGAGACCCAGTACTTC. Translating it yields CATTGPHGGETQYF.

This clonotype appeared many times. The chain joins TRBV15 to TRBJ1-2; D possibly corresponds to TRBD1 (5 bases). Germline values: CDR1 LNHNV, CDR2 YYDKDF (reference sequence). The CDR3 length is 13 residues. Trimming shortened V by 2 bases and J by 4 bases, and 8 bases separated the two germline ends. In DNA form, the CDR3 reads TGTGCCACCAGCAGAACAGGATCCTATGGCTACACCTTC. Protein product: CATSRTGSYGYTF. Full variable domain (rest looked up from reference TRBV15 and TRBJ1-2): DAMVIQNPRYQVTQFGKPVTLSCSQTLNHNVMYWYQQKSSQAPKLLFHYYDKDFNNEADTPDNFQSRRPNTSFCFLDIRSPGLGDTAMYLCATSRTGSYGYTFGSGTRLTVV.

This clonotype was seen many times. CDR3 region: CSAIQGAKNIQYF. The CDR3 DNA sequence: TGCAGTGCTATACAAGGAGCCAAAAACATTCAGTACTTC. The chain combines TRBV20-1 with TRBJ2-4, with unresolved D. This CDR3 has 13 amino acids. The germline CDR1 and CDR2 sequences are DFQATT and SNEGSKA (reference sequence). V was cut by 4 bases and J by 0 bases, with 7 bases left in between.

This clonotype was detected ten times or more. The chain uses TRBV2 and TRBJ2-5, with D maybe TRBD1 (5 bases). V was clipped by 3 bases and J by 1 base, with 9 bases between them. CDR1 is SNHLY and CDR2 is FYNNEI in the germline V gene. CDR3 length: 14 residues. The CDR3 DNA reads TGTGCCAGCAGTGACGACAGCTTCCAAGAGACCCAGTACTTC. This gives the protein CASSDDSFQETQYF.

The sample holds a few counts of this clonotype. J is TRBJ2-7 and V is TRBV9, with D possibly matching TRBD1 (6 bases). From germline, CDR1 is SGDLS and CDR2 YYNGEE. The V end lost 3 bases, the J end lost 0 bases, and 16 bases lay between the germline ends. This CDR3 is built from 16 residues. The DNA for the CDR3 is TGTGCCAGCAGCGGAGATGTACAGGGCCTCTCCTACGAGCAGTACTTC. Translated: CASSGDVQGLSYEQYF.

In regard to this clonotype: It may be a read error: a sequence one base away is much more abundant. The chain uses TRBV12-3 or TRBV12-4 and TRBJ2-3; 9 nucleotides line up with TRBD2. The CDR3 loop spans 14 amino acids. As DNA, the CDR3 is TGTGCCAGCAGAACGGCTAGCGGGACAGATGCGCAGTATTTT. It codes for CASRTASGTDAQYF.

There are many counts of this clonotype. The gene calls are TRBV7-8 and TRBJ2-7; D unclear. Germline V CDR1 and CDR2: SGHVS, FQNEAQ. The CDR3 loop spans 13 amino acids. V lost 1 base and J lost 7, with 11 bases in between. CDR3 bases: TGTGCCAGCAGCTTAGGAAGTACGAGGGAGCAGTACGTC. Translating it yields CASSLGSTREQYV.

This clonotype was recorded many times. At one boundary the junction diverges from the germline segment, which might be a read error. The chain recombines TRBV2 with TRBJ2-1, with no clear D. This CDR3 has 11 amino acids. CDR1 is SNHLY and CDR2 is FYNNEI in the germline V gene. The CDR3 bases are TGCGCCAGCAGTGAATCTAATGAGCAGTTCTTC. Residues: CASSESNEQFF. The full variable domain, rest sourced from reference TRBV2 and TRBJ2-1, is EPEVTQTPSHQVTQMGQEVILRCVPISNHLYFYWYRQILGQKVEFLVSFYNNEISEKSEIFDDQFSVERPDGSNFTLKIRSTKLEDSAMYFCASSESNEQFFGPGTRLTVL.

This clonotype was seen many times. The chain couples TRBV29-1 to TRBJ2-5, with TRBD2 identical over 14 bases. CDR3 size: 17 residues. The germline V gene has CDR1 SQVTM and CDR2 ANQGSEA. With V trimmed by 4 bases and J by 0 bases, 7 bases remained unmatched. The CDR3 sequence is CSVAGLAGGSYQETQYF. DNA of the CDR3: TGCAGCGTTGCTGGACTAGCGGGGGGATCGTACCAAGAGACCCAGTACTTC.

In this sample, this clonotype turned up many times. V usage is TRBV29-1 and J usage is TRBJ2-3; the D gene is possibly TRBD1 (5 bases). V gave up 4 bases and J gave up 6 bases, with 17 bases separating them. Per germline, CDR1 SQVTM and CDR2 ANQGSEA. This CDR3 is built from 14 residues. The CDR3 DNA reads as TGCAGCGTTGCCCGGGTTCAGGGTGGCGATACGCAGTATTTT. Amino acids: CSVARVQGGDTQYF.

In regard to this clonotype: Here the CDR3 omits its conserved ending phenylalanine or tryptophan, so a read error is the likely source. J is TRBJ1-2 and V is TRBV7-2, with 7 bases matching TRBD1. The germline gives CDR1 SGHTA, CDR2 FQGNSA. Trimming cost V 5 bases and J 3 bases; bases outside gene matches: 9. CDR3 length: 15 amino acids. This CDR3 reads CASSPGDRPYYGYTC. CDR3 bases: TGTGCCAGCAGCCCCGGGGACAGACCATACTATGGCTACACCTGC.

The gene calls are TRBV20-1 and TRBJ2-6, with no clear D. The V end lost 3 bases, the J end lost 0 bases, and 12 bases lay between the germline ends. There are 16 residues in the CDR3. Per germline, CDR1 DFQATT and CDR2 SNEGSKA (reference sequence). CDR3 in DNA: TGCAGTGCTAGGGGGTTGTGGGCCTCTGGGGCCAACGTCCTGACTTTC. It specifies CSARGLWASGANVLTF.

Notes on this clonotype: This sequence may be a read error, since a much larger clone differs from it by one base. This likely comes from a read error, as the CDR3 has no conserved phenylalanine or tryptophan at its end. This chain uses TRBV12-3 or TRBV12-4 with TRBJ1-4, with D unclear. This CDR3 contains 15 residues. V lost 8 bases, J lost 0 bases, and 13 bases lay in between. This CDR3 is CASATARSTNEKLFC. CDR3 sequence (DNA): TGTGCCAGCGCTACTGCGCGATCAACTAATGAAAAACTGTTTTGT.

Many counts were recorded for this clonotype. J is TRBJ2-7 and V is TRBV6-5, with D unresolved. This CDR3 comprises 12 residues. V lost 2 bases, J lost 4 bases, and 6 bases lay in between. Germline V CDR1 and CDR2: MNHEY, SVGAGI. The CDR3 nucleotides read TGTGCCAGCAGTTACGGGCAGTACGAGCAGTACTTC. Translating gives CASSYGQYEQYF.

This clonotype was found many times. This chain uses TRBV7-9 with TRBJ2-1, with 9 bases identical to TRBD2. Trimming took 2 bases from V and 2 from J; bases not matched to a gene: 4. From germline, CDR1 is SEHNR and CDR2 FQNEAQ (reference sequence). This CDR3 region has 16 residues. Here the CDR3 DNA reads TGTGCCAGCAGCTTATTCCCTAGCGGGACCTACAATGAGCAGTTCTTC. It codes for CASSLFPSGTYNEQFF. The whole variable domain, remainder taken from reference TRBV7-9 and TRBJ2-1, is DTGVSQNPRHKITKRGQNVTFRCDPISEHNRLYWYRQTLGQGPEFLTYFQNEAQLEKSRLLSDRFSAERPKGSFSTLEIQRTEQGDSAMYLCASSLFPSGTYNEQFFGPGTRLTVL.

On this clonotype: At one end the junction does not follow the germline gene, possibly because of a read error. The chain has TRBV11-2 and TRBJ2-5; unclear D gene. The CDR3 spans 15 residues. Per the germline V gene, CDR1 is SGHAT and CDR2 is FQNNGV. The CDR3 reads CPSSFSVGPQETQYF. In nucleotides, the CDR3 is TGTCCCAGCAGCTTTTCGGTGGGCCCCCAAGAGACCCAGTACTTC.

This clonotype was found a few times. The rearrangement joins TRBV6-5 to TRBJ2-1; TRBD2 agrees at 11 bases. Germline assignment: CDR1 MNHEY and CDR2 SVGAGI. The CDR3 is 15 residues long. J was trimmed by 11 bases and V by 2 bases; bases with no gene match: 8. The DNA for the CDR3 is TGTGCCAGCAGTTACGATTCGGGACTAGCGGCCAAGCAGTTCTTC. This sequence encodes CASSYDSGLAAKQFF.

In its sample, this clonotype was seen a few times. The CDR3 coding sequence is TGTGCCAGCAGCTCGATTAGGACGGGAGCTGTACGAGATACGCAGTATTTT. It translates to CASSSIRTGAVRDTQYF. The chain links TRBV7-2 to TRBJ2-3, with TRBD2 as a possible D gene (6 bases). Per germline, CDR1 SGHTA and CDR2 FQGNSA. This CDR3 comprises 17 residues. Trimming shortened V by 4 bases and J by 5 bases, and 22 bases separated the two germline ends.

This clonotype was counted at least ten times. V is TRBV20-1 and J is TRBJ2-3; 12 positions match TRBD2. CDR3 length: 18 residues. The trim removed 6 bases at V and 2 bases at J, leaving 15 bases unmatched. CDR1 DFQATT and CDR2 SNEGSKA come from the germline V gene (reference sequence). CDR3 protein: CSAPLTSGRSFDTDTQYF. The CDR3 bases are TGCAGTGCCCCGCTGACTAGCGGGAGATCGTTTGACACAGATACGCAGTATTTT.

The V and J genes are TRBV20-1 and TRBJ2-3; TRBD1 matches at 7 bases. V shed 6 bases and J 5 bases; nucleotides not matched to a gene: 11. Germline CDR1 reads DFQATT; CDR2 reads SNEGSKA (reference sequence). The CDR3 length is 14 residues. CDR3 residues: CSAWRQGSVDTQYF. CDR3 in DNA: TGCAGTGCCTGGAGACAGGGCAGTGTAGATACGCAGTATTTT.

The chain uses TRBV10-3 and TRBJ2-5, with 10 bases identical to TRBD2. CDR1 is ENHRY, CDR2 SYGVKD, per germline. V lost 2 bases and J lost 2; bases outside the gene matches: 5. This CDR3 comprises 16 residues. This CDR3 reads CAISESGRASQETQYF. CDR3 DNA: TGTGCCATCAGTGAGAGCGGGAGGGCGAGTCAAGAGACCCAGTACTTC.

This clonotype appeared a few times. In DNA form, the CDR3 reads TGTGCCAGCAGCTATCCTTCTAGCGGGACTGCGGATACGCAGTATTTT. Encoded protein: CASSYPSSGTADTQYF. This sequence joins TRBV5-5 and TRBJ2-3; TRBD2 matches at 9 bases. J was trimmed by 6 bases and V by 3 bases; bases with no gene match: 11. CDR3 length: 16 residues. Germline loops: CDR1 SGHKS, CDR2 YYEKEE (reference sequence).

This clonotype occurred a few times. The gene calls are TRBV5-1 and TRBJ2-2; weak D call: TRBD2 (6 bases). The CDR3 spans 14 residues. V shed 3 bases and J shed 4 bases, with 10 bases lying between them. In germline, CDR1 is SGHRS, CDR2 YFSETQ. CDR3 sequence (DNA): TGCGCCAGCAGCTCGGGAGCGGTCACCGGGGAGCTGTTTTTT. This translates into CASSSGAVTGELFF.

This clonotype was observed many times. The rearrangement uses TRBV29-1 and TRBJ2-1; 10 nucleotides match TRBD2. This CDR3 has 14 amino acids. V lost 4 bases and J lost 4; bases outside the gene matches: 4. The germline gives CDR1 SQVTM, CDR2 ANQGSEA. The CDR3 is CSVVAGGPYNEQFF. CDR3 nucleotides: TGCAGCGTTGTAGCGGGAGGACCTTACAATGAGCAGTTCTTC.